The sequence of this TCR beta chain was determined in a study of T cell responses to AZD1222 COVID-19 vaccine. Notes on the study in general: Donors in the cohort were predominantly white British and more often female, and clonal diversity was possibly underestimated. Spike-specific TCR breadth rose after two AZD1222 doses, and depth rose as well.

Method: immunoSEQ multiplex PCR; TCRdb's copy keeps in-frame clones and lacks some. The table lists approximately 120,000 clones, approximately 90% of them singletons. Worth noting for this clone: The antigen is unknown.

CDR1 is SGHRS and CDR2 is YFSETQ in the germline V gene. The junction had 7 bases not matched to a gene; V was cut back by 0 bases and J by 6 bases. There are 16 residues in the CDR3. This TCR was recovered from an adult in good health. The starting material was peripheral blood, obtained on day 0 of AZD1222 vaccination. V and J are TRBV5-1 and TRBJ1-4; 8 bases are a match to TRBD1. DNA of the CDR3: TGCGCCAGCAGCTTGGGACAGGGGATCGTTCATGAAAAACTGTTTTTT. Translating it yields CASSLGQGIVHEKLFF.